This T cell receptor beta chain was identified in a study of T cells in Graves' hyperthyroidism and ophthalmopathy. Study context: Staff took peripheral blood when the initial diagnosis was made, before any treatment began. Whole-study findings and limits: Blood also contained most expanded thyroid clonotypes above 0.001.

Not enrolled were patients with uncontrolled infection, other autoimmune disease, pregnancy or lactation. PBMCs were collected from an approximately 9.3 ml volume of fresh peripheral blood. This clonotype has at least ten counts. The antigen is not known. The source material, RNA transcripts, was used to amplify TCR beta CDR3 regions. The TCR CDR3 first-round RT-PCR relied on the HTBI primer set. Via MiXCR, TCRdb re-called the multiplex PCR reads, giving one row per CDR3 protein. The repertoire includes hundreds of thousands of distinct CDR3 sequences, roughly 15% of them detected once, and about a tenth sits in the top ten. CDR1 is KGHSH and CDR2 is LQKENI in the germline V gene. The CDR3 runs to 16 residues. With 3 bases removed from V and 3 bases from J, the gap between germline ends came to 17 bases.

This sequence was found in a young woman with Graves' hyperthyroidism. The chain has TRBV18 and TRBJ1-1; no definite D call. The sample consisted of blood. The CDR3 here is CASSPPLTRADTEAFF. CDR3 bases: TGTGCCAGCTCACCTCCATTGACCCGAGCGGACACTGAAGCTTTCTTT.